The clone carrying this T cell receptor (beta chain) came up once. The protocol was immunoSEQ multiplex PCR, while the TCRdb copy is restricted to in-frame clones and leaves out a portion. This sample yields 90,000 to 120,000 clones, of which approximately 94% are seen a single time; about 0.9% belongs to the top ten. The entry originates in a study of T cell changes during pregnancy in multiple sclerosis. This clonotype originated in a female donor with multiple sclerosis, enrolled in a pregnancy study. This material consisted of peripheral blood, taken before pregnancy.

The CDR3 is CASSFASGLSYNEQFF. The CDR3, as DNA: TGTGCCAGCAGTTTCGCAAGCGGGCTCTCCTACAATGAGCAGTTCTTC. V and J are TRBV6-5 and TRBJ2-1, with a possible D match to TRBD2 (6 bases). Trimming cost V 4 bases and J 0 bases, with 13 bases left between them. CDR1 and CDR2 from the germline V gene are MNHEY and SVGAGI. This CDR3 is 16 amino acids long.